This TCR beta chain is drawn from a study of post-analysis software for immune sequencing data. Across the study: Both relapsing-remitting and secondary progressive multiple sclerosis featured among the disease courses, as did progressive-relapsing multiple sclerosis.

Every TCR beta cDNA library bore unique molecular identifiers. TCRdb re-called the PCR reads with MiXCR, one entry per CDR3 protein. The table includes more than 500,000 distinct CDR3 sequences, roughly 34% detected once. Study conclusions and caveats: Comparison of patients with controls showed about 5 TRBV segments more frequent in patients, TRBV5-6, TRBV5-1 and TRBV20-1 among them. Normalized Chao1 diversity in multiple sclerosis patients fell significantly below that of controls.

This clonotype showed up just a few times. Its antigen is still unknown. CDR3 length equals 14 residues. V was trimmed by 0 bases and J by 8 bases, leaving 13 bases between them. The TCR sequence derives from a girl aged 2-17 years with multiple sclerosis. The rearrangement links TRBV12-3 or TRBV12-4 to TRBJ1-2, with D unclear. The sequencing sample was made of blood. CDR3 nucleotides: TGTGCCAGCAGTTTAGCGCACCAGGACTCCGGCTACACCTTC. This sequence encodes CASSLAHQDSGYTF.